Presented here are 9 T cell receptor beta chains from one specimen sequenced in a study of OX40 agonist ivuxolimab in advanced cancers. Some clones are missing from TCRdb's copy, which holds only in-frame ones; the method was immunoSEQ multiplex PCR. This repertoire shows approximately 92,000 clones, approximately 84% found once; its top ten account for around 5.9%. Sequenced material: CD4+ or CD8+ T cells sorted from blood, taken in a trial of the OX40 agonist ivuxolimab. Every receptor here comes from an adult with an advanced solid tumor such as melanoma, head and neck, liver or kidney cancer.

This CDR3 is CASSPLQGTGELFF. CDR3 DNA sequence: TGTGCCAGCTCACCACTACAGGGTACCGGGGAGCTGTTTTTT. The chain joins TRBV18 to TRBJ2-2; a possible D gene is TRBD1 (6 bases). The CDR3 is made up of 14 amino acids. Germline V gene sequence: CDR1 KGHSH, CDR2 LQKENI. V lost 1 base and J 5 bases, leaving 8 bases between the germline ends.

The genes are TRBV5-4 and TRBJ1-2; D unresolved. V gave up 0 bases and J gave up 5 bases, with 8 bases separating them. The CDR3 is 13 amino acids. CDR1 is SGHNT and CDR2 is YYREEE in the germline V gene (reference sequence). The CDR3 reads CASSLDSEYGYTF. The CDR3 region has the DNA TGTGCCAGCAGCTTGGACAGTGAATATGGCTACACCTTC.

The gene calls are TRBV7-2 and TRBJ1-4; weak D call: TRBD1 (6 bases). CDR3 length: 15 amino acids. The V gene's germline CDR1 is SGHTA and CDR2 FQGNSA. V shed 4 bases and J shed 5 bases, with 14 bases lying between them. CDR3 coding DNA: TGTGCCAGCAGCTCCCGGGGGGCAGTGAATGAAAAACTGTTTTTT. Its translation is CASSSRGAVNEKLFF.

This rearrangement joins TRBV7-7 to TRBJ2-2, with a weak D call TRBD2 (6 bases). The CDR3 runs to 16 residues. CDR1 and CDR2 (germline): SSHAT, FNYEAQ (reference sequence). V gave up 1 base and J gave up 5 bases, with 14 bases separating them. For the CDR3, the DNA is TGTGCCAGCAGCTTAGGTCCGCTAGCGTTAACCGGGGAGCTGTTTTTT. It codes for CASSLGPLALTGELFF.

The V call is TRBV4-1, the J call TRBJ2-2; D might be TRBD2 (6 bases). V gave up 0 bases and J gave up 4 bases, with 6 bases separating them. Germline V gene sequence: CDR1 MGHRA, CDR2 YSYEKL. The CDR3 consists of 14 residues. CDR3 loop: CASSQEGGTGELFF. DNA for the CDR3: TGCGCCAGCAGCCAAGAGGGAGGCACCGGGGAGCTGTTTTTT.

The rearrangement links TRBV6-1 to TRBJ2-7, with TRBD1 matching 7 bases. This CDR3 contains 15 residues. Trimming cost V 5 bases and J 3 bases; bases outside gene matches: 10. CDR1 is MNHNS and CDR2 is SASEGT in the germline V gene. CDR3 in amino acids: CASSRMGRDSYEQYF. The CDR3 DNA follows: TGTGCCAGCAGTCGGATGGGAAGGGACAGCTACGAGCAGTACTTC.

This sequence joins TRBV12-5 and TRBJ2-7; D is uncertain. This CDR3 is built from 13 residues. V shed 4 bases and J shed 3 bases, with 10 bases lying between them. From germline, CDR1 is LGHNT and CDR2 FRNRAP. DNA of the CDR3: TGTGCTAGTGGTTCCCCACGAGTCTACGAGCAGTACTTC. Protein: CASGSPRVYEQYF.

The chain employs TRBV11-2 and TRBJ2-1; 8 bases map to TRBD2. CDR3 length: 16 residues. Trimming at V came to 2 bases and at J to 6 bases, leaving 9 bases not matched to a gene. Germline V gene lookup returns CDR1 SGHAT and CDR2 FQNNGV. Written as DNA, the CDR3 is TGTGCCAGCAGCTTAAACCCGCTAGCGGGTGGCAATGAGCAGTTCTTC. The encoded protein is CASSLNPLAGGNEQFF.

The chain uses TRBV7-2 and TRBJ2-1; D perhaps matches TRBD2 (6 bases). Looked up from germline, CDR1 is SGHTA and CDR2 is FQGNSA. This CDR3 region has 15 residues. V lost 5 bases and J 0 bases, leaving 11 bases between the germline ends. CDR3 nucleotides: TGTGCCAGCAGCCCTCCCGGGAGCTCCTACAATGAGCAGTTCTTC. As protein: CASSPPGSSYNEQFF.